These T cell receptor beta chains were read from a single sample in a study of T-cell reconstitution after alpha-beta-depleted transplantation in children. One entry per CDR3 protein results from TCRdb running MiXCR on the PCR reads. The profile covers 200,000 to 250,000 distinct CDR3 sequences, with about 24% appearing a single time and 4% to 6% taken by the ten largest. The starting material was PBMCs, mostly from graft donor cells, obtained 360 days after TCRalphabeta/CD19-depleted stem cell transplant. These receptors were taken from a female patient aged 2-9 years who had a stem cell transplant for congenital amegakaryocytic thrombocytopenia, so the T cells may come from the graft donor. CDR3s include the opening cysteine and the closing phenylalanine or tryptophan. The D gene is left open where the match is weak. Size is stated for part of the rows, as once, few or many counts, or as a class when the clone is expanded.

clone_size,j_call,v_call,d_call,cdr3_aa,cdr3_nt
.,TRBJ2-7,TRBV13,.,CASSSTGYEQYF,TGTGCCAGCAGCTCTACAGGCTACGAGCAGTACTTC
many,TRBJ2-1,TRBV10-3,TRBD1,CAISGPGQGINEQFF,TGTGCCATCAGTGGGCCCGGACAGGGTATCAATGAGCAGTTCTTC
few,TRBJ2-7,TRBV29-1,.,CSVRRFSEQYF,TGCAGCGTTAGAAGGTTTTCCGAGCAGTACTTC
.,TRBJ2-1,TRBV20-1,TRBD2,CSAILAGGPFSGEQFF,TGCAGTGCCATACTAGCGGGGGGACCTTTTTCGGGTGAGCAGTTCTTC
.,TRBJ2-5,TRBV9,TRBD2,CASSPRLAGQRETQYF,TGTGCCAGCAGCCCGAGACTAGCGGGACAGCGGGAGACCCAGTACTTC
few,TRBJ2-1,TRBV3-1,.,CASSQLPGRRSYNEQFF,TGTGCCAGCAGCCAACTACCGGGACGACGCTCCTACAATGAGCAGTTCTTC
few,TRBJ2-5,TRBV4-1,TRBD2,CASSPRHRTSGSETQYF,TGCGCCAGCAGCCCCCGGCACCGGACTAGCGGCTCAGAGACCCAGTACTTC
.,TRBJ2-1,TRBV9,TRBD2,CASSARLASYEQFF,TGTGCCAGCAGCGCACGACTAGCATCCTATGAGCAGTTCTTC
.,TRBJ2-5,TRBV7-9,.,CASSIGLWMYQETQYF,TGTGCCAGCAGCATCGGACTCTGGATGTACCAAGAGACCCAGTACTTC
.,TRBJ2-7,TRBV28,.,CASSFVRVTSYEQYF,TGTGCCAGCAGTTTTGTTAGGGTGACCTCCTACGAGCAGTACTTC
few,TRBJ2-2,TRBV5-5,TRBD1,CASSLPGQGAHTGELFF,TGTGCCAGCAGCTTGCCGGGACAGGGGGCGCACACCGGGGAGCTGTTTTTT
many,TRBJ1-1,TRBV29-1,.,CSVEQGEKAFF,TGCAGCGTTGAACAAGGGGAAAAAGCTTTCTTT
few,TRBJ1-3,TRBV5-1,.,CASSLEPSRFYSGNTIYF,TGCGCCAGCAGCTTGGAGCCGAGCCGGTTCTACTCTGGAAACACCATATATTTT
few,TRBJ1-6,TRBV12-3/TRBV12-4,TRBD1,CASSPNQGAGSPLHF,TGTGCCAGCAGTCCCAACCAGGGGGCAGGTTCACCCCTCCACTTT
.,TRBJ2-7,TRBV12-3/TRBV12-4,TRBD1,CASSFGTGGLEQYF,TGTGCCAGCAGTTTCGGGACAGGGGGCCTCGAGCAGTACTTC
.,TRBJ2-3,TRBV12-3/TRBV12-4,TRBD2,CASSTQRGGGTQYF,TGTGCCAGCAGTACCCAGCGGGGGGGCGGTACGCAGTATTTT
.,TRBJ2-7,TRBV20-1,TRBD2,CSASPRGGSPYEQYF,TGCAGTGCTTCCCCACGCGGCGGGAGCCCCTACGAGCAGTACTTC
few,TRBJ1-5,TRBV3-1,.,CASSQGSQPQHF,TGTGCCAGCAGCCAAGGAAGTCAGCCCCAGCATTTT
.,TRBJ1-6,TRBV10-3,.,CATKGGPNSPLHF,TGTGCCACCAAGGGGGGGCCCAATTCACCCCTCCACTTT
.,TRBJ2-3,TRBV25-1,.,CATKDVRGPEDTQYF,TGTGCCACCAAGGATGTCAGAGGACCTGAAGATACGCAGTATTTT
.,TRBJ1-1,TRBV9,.,CASSEGSYPAREAFF,TGTGCCAGCAGCGAGGGATCGTACCCGGCCCGTGAAGCTTTCTTT
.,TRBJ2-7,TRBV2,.,CASSELAPYEQYF,TGTGCCAGCAGTGAACTAGCCCCCTACGAGCAGTACTTC
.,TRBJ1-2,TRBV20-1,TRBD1,CSAATQGALGFGYTF,TGCAGTGCTGCGACACAGGGGGCCTTAGGGTTTGGCTACACCTTC
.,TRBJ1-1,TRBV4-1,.,CASSQVARGNTEAFF,TGCGCCAGCAGCCAGGTGGCGCGGGGGAACACTGAAGCTTTCTTT
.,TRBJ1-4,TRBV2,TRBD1,CATKDRGNEKLFF,TGTGCCACGAAGGACAGGGGGAATGAAAAACTGTTTTTT
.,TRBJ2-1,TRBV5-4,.,CASINRRDRDNEQFF,TGTGCCAGCATCAATCGGAGGGATCGGGACAATGAGCAGTTCTTC
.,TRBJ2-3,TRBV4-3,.,CASSQRDRGRTDTQYF,TGCGCCAGCAGCCAGCGGGACAGAGGGCGCACAGATACGCAGTATTTT
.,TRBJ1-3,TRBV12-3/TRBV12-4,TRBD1,CASSPDRPLPSGNTIYF,TGTGCCAGCAGTCCGGACAGGCCCCTACCCTCTGGAAACACCATATATTTT
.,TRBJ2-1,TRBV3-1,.,CASSQPGTDNEQFF,TGTGCCAGCAGCCAGCCCGGGACCGACAATGAGCAGTTCTTC
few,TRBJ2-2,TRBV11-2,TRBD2,CASSPAGGDYDFTGELFF,TGTGCCAGCAGCCCGGCGGGGGGGGATTACGATTTCACCGGGGAGCTGTTTTTT
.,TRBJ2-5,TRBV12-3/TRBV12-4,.,CASSSAGQETQYF,TGTGCCAGCAGTTCGGCCGGACAAGAGACCCAGTACTTC
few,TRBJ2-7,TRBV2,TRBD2,CASKAASGEYEQYF,TGTGCCAGCAAAGCGGCTAGCGGGGAGTACGAGCAGTACTTC
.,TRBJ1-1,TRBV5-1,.,CASSLGPSGVLSTEAFF,TGCGCCAGCAGCTTGGGACCGAGTGGGGTTTTGAGCACTGAAGCTTTCTTT
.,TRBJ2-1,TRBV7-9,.,CASSLILAGYEQFF,TGTGCCAGCAGCTTAATCCTAGCTGGGTATGAGCAGTTCTTC
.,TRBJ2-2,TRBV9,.,CASSRGGGTGELFF,TGTGCCAGCTCCAGGGGAGGTGGGACCGGGGAGCTGTTTTTT
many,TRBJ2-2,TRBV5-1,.,CASSLGGKNTGELFF,TGCGCCAGCAGCTTGGGAGGTAAAAACACCGGGGAGCTGTTTTTT
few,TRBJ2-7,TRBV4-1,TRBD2,CASSQDMGLAGAYTYEQYF,TGCGCCAGCAGCCAAGATATGGGACTAGCGGGGGCATATACCTACGAGCAGTACTTC
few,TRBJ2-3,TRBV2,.,CASSVNLRDLTDTQYF,TGTGCCAGCAGTGTTAATCTTAGGGACTTAACAGATACGCAGTATTTT
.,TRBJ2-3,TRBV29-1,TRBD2,CSVGRGLTDTQYF,TGCAGCGTTGGGCGGGGGTTAACAGATACGCAGTATTTT
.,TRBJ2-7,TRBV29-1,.,CSVDGYYEQYF,TGCAGCGTTGACGGCTACTACGAGCAGTACTTC
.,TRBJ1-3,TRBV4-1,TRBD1,CASSWGQQRGASGNTIYF,TGCGCCAGCAGCTGGGGACAGCAAAGAGGGGCCTCTGGAAACACCATATATTTT
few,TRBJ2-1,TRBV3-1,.,CASSQDTDFEQFF,TGTGCCAGCAGCCAAGATACAGATTTTGAGCAGTTCTTC
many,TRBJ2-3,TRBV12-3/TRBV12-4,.,CASSTDTQYF,TGTGCCAGCAGCACAGATACGCAGTATTTT
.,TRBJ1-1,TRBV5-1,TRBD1,CASSPVKGARAEAFF,TGCGCCAGCAGCCCAGTAAAGGGGGCGAGGGCTGAAGCTTTCTTT
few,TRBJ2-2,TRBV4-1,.,CASSQDWPGRRTGELFF,TGCGCCAGCAGCCAAGATTGGCCAGGGAGGAGGACCGGGGAGCTGTTTTTT
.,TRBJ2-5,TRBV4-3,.,CASSQEKRGVPETQYF,TGCGCCAGCAGCCAAGAAAAGAGAGGGGTACCCGAGACCCAGTACTTC
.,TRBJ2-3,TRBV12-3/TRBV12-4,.,CASSPRASSADTQYF,TGTGCCAGCAGTCCCAGGGCTAGCAGCGCAGATACGCAGTATTTT
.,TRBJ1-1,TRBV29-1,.,CSVGVGVNTEAFF,TGCAGCGTTGGGGTGGGGGTAAACACTGAAGCTTTCTTT
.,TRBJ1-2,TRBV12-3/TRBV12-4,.,CASSLTDGIYGYTF,TGTGCCAGCAGTTTAACAGACGGCATCTATGGCTACACCTTC
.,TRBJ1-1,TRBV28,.,CASINGRTEAFF,TGTGCCAGCATCAACGGGAGAACTGAAGCTTTCTTT
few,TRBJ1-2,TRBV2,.,CASSEAGRVKYGYTF,TGTGCCAGCAGTGAAGCAGGCAGAGTAAAGTATGGCTACACCTTC
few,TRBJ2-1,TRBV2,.,CASRWVGANEQFF,TGTGCCAGCAGGTGGGTGGGGGCAAATGAGCAGTTCTTC
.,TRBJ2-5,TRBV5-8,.,CASSEDRQETQYF,TGTGCCAGCAGCGAGGACAGACAAGAGACCCAGTACTTC
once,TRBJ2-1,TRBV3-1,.,CASSQKSKGDEQFF,TGTGCCAGCAGCCAAAAGTCGAAGGGGGATGAGCAGTTCTTC
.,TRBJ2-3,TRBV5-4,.,CASRSLGGPDTQYF,TGTGCCAGCAGATCACTAGGAGGCCCAGATACGCAGTATTTT
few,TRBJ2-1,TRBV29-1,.,CSVERSSYNEQFF,TGCAGCGTTGAGAGGAGCTCCTACAATGAGCAGTTCTTC
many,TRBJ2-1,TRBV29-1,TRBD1,CSVEEKGAGTNEQFF,TGCAGCGTTGAAGAGAAGGGGGCTGGGACGAATGAGCAGTTCTTC